These T cell receptor beta chains were read from a single sample in a study of cytomegalovirus exposure and HLA in healthy donors. Repertoires were generated with immunoSEQ multiplex PCR, while TCRdb's copy carries only in-frame clones and drops some. The sample shows about 140,000 clones, approximately 80% of them seen only once. The specimen was PBMCs. These receptors came from a male donor in good health and CMV-seronegative. Both conserved end residues are part of each CDR3. The order of the fields is CDR3 DNA, CDR3 protein, D gene, clone size, J gene, V gene, CDR3 length. D genes are given only for firm matches. A row's size may be missing; if present it is once, few, many or a size class.

DNA: TGTGCCAGTAGTATTTCGGCGGGGGGTTCCTACAATGAGCAGTTCTTC
CDR3: CASSISAGGSYNEQFF
D: TRBD2
size: NA
J: TRBJ2-1
V: TRBV19
length: 16

DNA: TGTGCCTGGAGCCGCGGGACAGGGCTCGACAATCAGCCCCAGCATTTT
CDR3: CAWSRGTGLDNQPQHF
D: TRBD1
size: NA
J: TRBJ1-5
V: TRBV30
length: 16

DNA: TGTGCCAGCAGCGATTACGCTTACAATAATTCACCCCTCCACTTT
CDR3: CASSDYAYNNSPLHF
D: NA
size: NA
J: TRBJ1-6
V: TRBV9
length: 15

DNA: TGCGCCAGCAGCTTGAGTTCAGGCTTTGGAAACACCATATATTTT
CDR3: CASSLSSGFGNTIYF
D: NA
size: NA
J: TRBJ1-3
V: TRBV5-1
length: 15

DNA: TGTGCCAGCAGCGATCGGCGGGACCCGAGAAATGGCTACACCTTC
CDR3: CASSDRRDPRNGYTF
D: NA
size: NA
J: TRBJ1-2
V: TRBV7-9
length: 15

DNA: TGTGCCAGCAGTTTGGGGGGGGCTGGCTACACCTTC
CDR3: CASSLGGAGYTF
D: NA
size: NA
J: TRBJ1-2
V: TRBV28
length: 12

DNA: TGTGCCAGCAGCTCCCCCCGGGACAGGGGGTGGACCGGGGAGCTGTTTTTT
CDR3: CASSSPRDRGWTGELFF
D: TRBD1
size: many
J: TRBJ2-2
V: TRBV11-2
length: 17

DNA: TGCGCCAGCAGCCAATATCGAGGACAGGCCTACGAGCAGTACTTC
CDR3: CASSQYRGQAYEQYF
D: TRBD1
size: NA
J: TRBJ2-7
V: TRBV4-3
length: 15

DNA: TGTGCCTGGAGGGGAGCGGGGGGACGCAATGAGCAGTTCTTC
CDR3: CAWRGAGGRNEQFF
D: TRBD2
size: NA
J: TRBJ2-1
V: TRBV30
length: 14

DNA: TGTGCCAGCAGCTTCGGCCGCCTAGCGGGGGCCATCTCCTACGAGCAGTACTTC
CDR3: CASSFGRLAGAISYEQYF
D: TRBD2
size: NA
J: TRBJ2-7
V: TRBV7-9
length: 18

DNA: TGTGCCAGCAGTTACTCGATCCCCGGCAGGGGCTATGGCTACACCTTC
CDR3: CASSYSIPGRGYGYTF
D: NA
size: few
J: TRBJ1-2
V: TRBV6-5
length: 16

DNA: TGTGCCAGCAGCTTAGTTGAGAGCGGAACCGGGGAGCTGTTTTTT
CDR3: CASSLVESGTGELFF
D: NA
size: NA
J: TRBJ2-2
V: TRBV7-6
length: 15

DNA: TGTGCCAGCAGTTCCGTAGAGCGGGGGGGCGGAGAGACCCAGTACTTC
CDR3: CASSSVERGGGETQYF
D: TRBD2
size: few
J: TRBJ2-5
V: TRBV2
length: 16

DNA: TGTGCAAGTCGCCTGTGGACGGTGGGGTCAACGAGGAGGCAGCCCCAGCATTTT
CDR3: CASRLWTVGSTRRQPQHF
D: NA
size: NA
J: TRBJ1-5
V: TRBV12-2
length: 18

DNA: TGTGCCAGCAGCTTTGCAGAGGAAGAGACCCAGTACTTC
CDR3: CASSFAEEETQYF
D: NA
size: NA
J: TRBJ2-5
V: TRBV7-9
length: 13

DNA: TGTGCCAGCAGTCCCACCGGGACAGTGGCGTCCTATGGCTACACCTTC
CDR3: CASSPTGTVASYGYTF
D: TRBD1
size: NA
J: TRBJ1-2
V: TRBV7-2
length: 16

DNA: TGTGCCAGCAGCCCGGACAGGAATGAGCAGTTCTTC
CDR3: CASSPDRNEQFF
D: TRBD1
size: NA
J: TRBJ2-1
V: TRBV5-4
length: 12

DNA: TGTGCCAGCAGTTATGGGGGGTCTTCTTCTTCTGAAGCTTTCTTT
CDR3: CASSYGGSSSSEAFF
D: NA
size: NA
J: TRBJ1-1
V: TRBV6-5
length: 15

DNA: TGTGCCAGCACCCCGGGGTACAGGGTTACCCCCGAGCAGTACTTC
CDR3: CASTPGYRVTPEQYF
D: NA
size: NA
J: TRBJ2-7
V: TRBV7-6
length: 15

DNA: TGCAGCGTTGAATTGGCTAGCGGGGGGCCCACCCACCAAGAGACCCAGTACTTC
CDR3: CSVELASGGPTHQETQYF
D: TRBD2
size: NA
J: TRBJ2-5
V: TRBV29-1
length: 18

DNA: TGTGCCAGTAGTGTCGACAGAGGGGGGGGGACCCAGTACTTC
CDR3: CASSVDRGGGTQYF
D: NA
size: NA
J: TRBJ2-5
V: TRBV19
length: 14

DNA: TGTGCCATCAGGAAAACAGAAGCTCAAGAGACCCAGTACTTC
CDR3: CAIRKTEAQETQYF
D: NA
size: NA
J: TRBJ2-5
V: TRBV10-3
length: 14

DNA: TGTGCCAGCAGTGGTAGGGACACCCCTTCAAAACTGTTTTTT
CDR3: CASSGRDTPSKLFF
D: NA
size: once
J: TRBJ1-4
V: TRBV25-1
length: 14

DNA: TGTGCCACCAGCAGCCAGGACAAGGGAATAATCGATGGCTACACCTTC
CDR3: CATSSQDKGIIDGYTF
D: NA
size: NA
J: TRBJ1-2
V: TRBV15
length: 16

DNA: TGTGCCAGCAGCATCGAGGGGGACTATGGCTACACCTTC
CDR3: CASSIEGDYGYTF
D: NA
size: NA
J: TRBJ1-2
V: TRBV21-1
length: 13

DNA: TGTGCCAGCAGTTCGGACAGTTACGAGCAGTACTTC
CDR3: CASSSDSYEQYF
D: NA
size: NA
J: TRBJ2-7
V: TRBV4-2
length: 12

DNA: TGTGCCAGCAGCAAAAGGGACAGGGTGAACACTGAAGCTTTCTTT
CDR3: CASSKRDRVNTEAFF
D: TRBD1
size: few
J: TRBJ1-1
V: TRBV9
length: 15

DNA: TGTGCCAGCAGTTACGCGACAGGGGGAAGCTACGAGCAGTACTTC
CDR3: CASSYATGGSYEQYF
D: TRBD1
size: NA
J: TRBJ2-7
V: TRBV6-5
length: 15

DNA: TGTGCCAGTAGTATTGGGACAGTCTCCTATGGCTACACCTTC
CDR3: CASSIGTVSYGYTF
D: TRBD1
size: NA
J: TRBJ1-2
V: TRBV19
length: 14

DNA: TGTGCCAGCAGCGTCAACGGGGGAGATACGCAGTATTTT
CDR3: CASSVNGGDTQYF
D: NA
size: NA
J: TRBJ2-3
V: TRBV9
length: 13

DNA: TGCGCCAGCAGCTTGGGACAGGGGAGAGGCTACACCTTC
CDR3: CASSLGQGRGYTF
D: TRBD1
size: NA
J: TRBJ1-2
V: TRBV5-1
length: 13

DNA: TGTGCCAGCAGTTCACTACTCGGCACAGATACGCAGTATTTT
CDR3: CASSSLLGTDTQYF
D: NA
size: NA
J: TRBJ2-3
V: TRBV27
length: 14

DNA: TGTGCCAGCTCGCAAACAGTGAACACTGAAGCTTTCTTT
CDR3: CASSQTVNTEAFF
D: NA
size: NA
J: TRBJ1-1
V: TRBV18
length: 13

DNA: TGTGCCAGTAGTTGGGGCGAATACTATGGCTACACCTTC
CDR3: CASSWGEYYGYTF
D: NA
size: NA
J: TRBJ1-2
V: TRBV19
length: 13

DNA: TGCGCCAGCAGCTTGGCCGGGACAGGGGAAGAGACCCAGTACTTC
CDR3: CASSLAGTGEETQYF
D: TRBD1
size: NA
J: TRBJ2-5
V: TRBV5-1
length: 15

DNA: TGCAGCGTTGAACCCCAAGATACGCAGTATTTT
CDR3: CSVEPQDTQYF
D: NA
size: NA
J: TRBJ2-3
V: TRBV29-1
length: 11

DNA: TGTGCCAGCAGCGTAGGACTAGCGAAGGGGGAAGAGACCCAGTACTTC
CDR3: CASSVGLAKGEETQYF
D: TRBD2
size: NA
J: TRBJ2-5
V: TRBV7-3
length: 16

DNA: TGTGCCAGCAGATCACAGGGCGGGAACACTGAAGCTTTCTTT
CDR3: CASRSQGGNTEAFF
D: NA
size: NA
J: TRBJ1-1
V: TRBV7-9
length: 14

DNA: TGTGCCAGCAGCTTAGGGTTTGGAGGGGTTAGGACCGGGGAGCTGTTTTTT
CDR3: CASSLGFGGVRTGELFF
D: NA
size: NA
J: TRBJ2-2
V: TRBV7-6
length: 17

DNA: TGTGCCAGCAGCTCTTTGGGGGGGGTAGCGGGCCAAGAGACCCAGTACTTC
CDR3: CASSSLGGVAGQETQYF
D: TRBD2
size: NA
J: TRBJ2-5
V: TRBV7-9
length: 17

DNA: TGCGCCAGCAGCCAAGTTGGCGGGGGGGGCCAAGAGACCCAGTACTTC
CDR3: CASSQVGGGGQETQYF
D: TRBD2
size: NA
J: TRBJ2-5
V: TRBV4-3
length: 16

DNA: TGTGCCAGCAGTTTATCGGCAGGGAAGAACACTGAAGCTTTCTTT
CDR3: CASSLSAGKNTEAFF
D: NA
size: NA
J: TRBJ1-1
V: TRBV27
length: 15

DNA: TGTGCCAGCCTTAAGCTACTGAACACTGAAGCTTTCTTT
CDR3: CASLKLLNTEAFF
D: NA
size: NA
J: TRBJ1-1
V: TRBV2
length: 13

DNA: TGCGCCAGCAGCCTTCAGGGGGGAGATGGCTACACCTTC
CDR3: CASSLQGGDGYTF
D: TRBD1
size: NA
J: TRBJ1-2
V: TRBV5-1
length: 13

DNA: TGTGCCAGCAGCCAGACTAGCGGGGGGAAGACCCAGTACTTC
CDR3: CASSQTSGGKTQYF
D: TRBD2
size: NA
J: TRBJ2-5
V: TRBV14
length: 14

DNA: TGTGCCAGCACATCGGGGGGATCGGGCTTGGGTGAGCAGTACTTC
CDR3: CASTSGGSGLGEQYF
D: TRBD2
size: NA
J: TRBJ2-7
V: TRBV6-1
length: 15

DNA: TGTGCCACCAAAGGACTAGCGGGGCTCGAGCAGTACTTC
CDR3: CATKGLAGLEQYF
D: TRBD2
size: few
J: TRBJ2-7
V: TRBV27
length: 13

DNA: TGCGCCAGCAGCCAATTGATCAGGGGTGGCTACACCTTC
CDR3: CASSQLIRGGYTF
D: NA
size: NA
J: TRBJ1-2
V: TRBV4-1
length: 13

DNA: TGTGCCAGCAGTTCGGGACCGGGACAGGGGCACGACGGCTACACCTTC
CDR3: CASSSGPGQGHDGYTF
D: TRBD1
size: NA
J: TRBJ1-2
V: TRBV11-2
length: 16

DNA: TGTGCCAGCAGCCGGACAGCCGTTAATGAAAAACTGTTTTTT
CDR3: CASSRTAVNEKLFF
D: NA
size: NA
J: TRBJ1-4
V: TRBV7-2
length: 14